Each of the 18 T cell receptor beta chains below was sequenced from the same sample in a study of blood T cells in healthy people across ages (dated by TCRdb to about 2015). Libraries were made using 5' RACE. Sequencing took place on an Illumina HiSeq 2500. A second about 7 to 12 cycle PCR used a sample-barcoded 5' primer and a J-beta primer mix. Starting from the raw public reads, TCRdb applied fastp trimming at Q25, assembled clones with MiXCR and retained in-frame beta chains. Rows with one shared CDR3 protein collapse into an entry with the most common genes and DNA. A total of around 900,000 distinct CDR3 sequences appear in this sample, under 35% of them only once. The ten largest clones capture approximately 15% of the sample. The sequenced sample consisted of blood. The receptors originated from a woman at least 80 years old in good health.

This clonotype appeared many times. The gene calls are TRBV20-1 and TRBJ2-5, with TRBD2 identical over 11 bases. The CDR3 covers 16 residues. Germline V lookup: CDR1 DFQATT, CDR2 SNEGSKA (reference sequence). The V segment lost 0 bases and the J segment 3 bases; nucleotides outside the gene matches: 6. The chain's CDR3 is CSAREGLAGGKETQYF. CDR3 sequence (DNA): TGCAGTGCTAGAGAAGGCCTAGCGGGGGGCAAAGAGACCCAGTACTTC.

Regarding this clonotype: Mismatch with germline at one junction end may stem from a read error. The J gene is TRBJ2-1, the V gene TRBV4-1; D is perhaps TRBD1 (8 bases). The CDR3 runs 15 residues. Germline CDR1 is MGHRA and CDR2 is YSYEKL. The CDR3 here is CANSQERDRRETQFF. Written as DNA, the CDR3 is TGCGCCAACAGCCAAGAACGGGACAGGCGGGAGACCCAGTTCTTC.

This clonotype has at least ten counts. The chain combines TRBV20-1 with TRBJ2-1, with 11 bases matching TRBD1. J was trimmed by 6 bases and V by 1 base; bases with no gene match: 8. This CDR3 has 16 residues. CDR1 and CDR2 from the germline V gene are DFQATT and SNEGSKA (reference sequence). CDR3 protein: CSARAGQGASLNEQFF. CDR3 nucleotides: TGCAGTGCTAGAGCAGGACAGGGGGCTTCTCTCAATGAGCAGTTCTTC.

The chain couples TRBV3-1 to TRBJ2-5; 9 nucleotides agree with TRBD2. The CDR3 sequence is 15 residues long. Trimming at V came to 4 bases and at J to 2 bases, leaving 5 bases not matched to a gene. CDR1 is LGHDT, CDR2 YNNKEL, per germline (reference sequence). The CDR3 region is CASSLTSGQQETQYF. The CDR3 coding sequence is TGTGCCAGCAGCCTTACTAGCGGGCAACAAGAGACCCAGTACTTC.

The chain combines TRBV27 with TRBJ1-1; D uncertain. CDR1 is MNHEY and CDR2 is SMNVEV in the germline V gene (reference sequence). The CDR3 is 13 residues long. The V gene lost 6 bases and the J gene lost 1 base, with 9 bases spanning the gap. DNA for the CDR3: TGTGCCAGCAGGAATACTGGGAACACTGAAGCTTTCTTT. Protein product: CASRNTGNTEAFF.

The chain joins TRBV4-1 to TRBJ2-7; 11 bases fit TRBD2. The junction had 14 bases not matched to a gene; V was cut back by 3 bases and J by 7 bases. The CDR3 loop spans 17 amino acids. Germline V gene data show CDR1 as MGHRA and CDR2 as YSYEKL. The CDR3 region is CASSHPSGGSSYNEQYF. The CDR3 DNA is TGCGCCAGCAGCCACCCTAGCGGGGGGTCTTCCTACAATGAGCAGTACTTC.

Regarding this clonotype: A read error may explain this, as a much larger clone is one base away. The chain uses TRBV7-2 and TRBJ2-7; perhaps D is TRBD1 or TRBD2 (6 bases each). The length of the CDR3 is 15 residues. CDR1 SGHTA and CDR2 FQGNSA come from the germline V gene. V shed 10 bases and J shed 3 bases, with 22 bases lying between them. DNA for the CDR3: TGTGCCAACAGACTAGGGTGGGGGCCCGTCTACGAGCAGTACTTC. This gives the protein CANRLGWGPVYEQYF.

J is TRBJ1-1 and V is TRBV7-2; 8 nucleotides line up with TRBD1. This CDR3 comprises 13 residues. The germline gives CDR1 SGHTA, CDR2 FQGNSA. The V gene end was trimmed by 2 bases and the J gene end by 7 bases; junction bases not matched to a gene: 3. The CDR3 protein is CASSLSGGREAFF. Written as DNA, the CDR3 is TGTGCCAGCAGCTTATCAGGGGGCCGTGAAGCTTTCTTT.

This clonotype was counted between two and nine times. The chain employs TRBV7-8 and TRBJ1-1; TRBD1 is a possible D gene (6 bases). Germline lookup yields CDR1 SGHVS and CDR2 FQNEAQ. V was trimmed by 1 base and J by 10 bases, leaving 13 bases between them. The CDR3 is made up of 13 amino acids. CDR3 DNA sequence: TGTGCCAGCAGCTTAGAGGGACAACGGGGAGCTTTCTTT. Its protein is CASSLEGQRGAFF.

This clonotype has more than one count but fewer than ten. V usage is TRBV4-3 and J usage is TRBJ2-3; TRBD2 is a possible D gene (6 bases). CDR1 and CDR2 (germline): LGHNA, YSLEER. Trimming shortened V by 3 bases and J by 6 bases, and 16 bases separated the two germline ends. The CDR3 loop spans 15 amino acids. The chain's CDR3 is CASSQRGPPGDTQYF. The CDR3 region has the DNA TGCGCCAGCAGCCAGCGGGGCCCCCCCGGGGATACGCAGTATTTT.

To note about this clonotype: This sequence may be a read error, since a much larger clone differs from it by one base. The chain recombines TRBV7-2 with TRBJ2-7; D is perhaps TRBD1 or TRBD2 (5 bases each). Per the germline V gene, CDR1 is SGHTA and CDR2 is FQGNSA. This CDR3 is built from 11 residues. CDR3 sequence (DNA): TGTGCCTGCAGCTTAGAGGGGGAGCAGTACTTC. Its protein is CACSLEGEQYF.

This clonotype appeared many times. The CDR3 DNA is TGTGCCAGCAGCTTAGGGGGTGGGGCCAACGTCCTGACTTTC. Translating gives CASSLGGGANVLTF. The genes are TRBV11-2 and TRBJ2-6; D gene unclear. CDR3 size: 14 residues. Trimming took off 1 base at V and 3 bases at J, with 4 bases between the two ends. Per germline, CDR1 SGHAT and CDR2 FQNNGV.

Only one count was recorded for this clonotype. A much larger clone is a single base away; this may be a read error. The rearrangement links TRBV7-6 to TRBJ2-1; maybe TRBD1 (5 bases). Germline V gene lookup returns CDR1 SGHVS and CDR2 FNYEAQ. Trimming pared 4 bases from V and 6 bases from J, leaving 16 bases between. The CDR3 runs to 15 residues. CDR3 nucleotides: TGTGCCAGCAGCTCCCAGGACACAGCCGCCAATGAGCAGTTCTTC. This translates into CASSSQDTAANEQFF.

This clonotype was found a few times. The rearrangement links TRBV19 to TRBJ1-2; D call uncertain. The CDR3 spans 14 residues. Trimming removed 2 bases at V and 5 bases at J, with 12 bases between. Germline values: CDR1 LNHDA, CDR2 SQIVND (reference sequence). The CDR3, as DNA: TGTGCCAGTAGTATACACGGCCGGGAGTATGGCTACACCTTC. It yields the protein CASSIHGREYGYTF.

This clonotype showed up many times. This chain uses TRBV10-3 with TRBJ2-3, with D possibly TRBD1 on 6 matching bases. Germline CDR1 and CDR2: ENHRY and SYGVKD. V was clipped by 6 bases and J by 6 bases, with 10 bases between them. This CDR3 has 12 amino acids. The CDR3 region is CAIRRQEDTQYF. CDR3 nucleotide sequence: TGTGCCATCAGGAGACAGGAGGATACGCAGTATTTT.

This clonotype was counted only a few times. The chain's CDR3 is CASSYRPGRGYGYTF. The DNA for the CDR3 is TGTGCCAGCAGTTACCGGCCAGGAAGGGGCTATGGCTACACCTTC. The gene calls are TRBV6-2 or TRBV6-3 and TRBJ1-2; D might be TRBD1 (5 bases). Trimming shortened V by 2 bases and J by 4 bases, and 14 bases separated the two germline ends. Germline CDR1 is MNHEY and CDR2 is SVGEGT. This CDR3 is 15 amino acids long.

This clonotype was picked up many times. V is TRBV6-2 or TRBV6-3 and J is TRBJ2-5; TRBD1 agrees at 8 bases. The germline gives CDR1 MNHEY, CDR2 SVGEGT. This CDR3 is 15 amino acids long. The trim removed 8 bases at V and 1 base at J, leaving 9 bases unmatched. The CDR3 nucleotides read TGTGCCAGCGATCCTGCCAGGGGGCTCCAAGAGACCCAGTACTTC. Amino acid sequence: CASDPARGLQETQYF.

The CDR3 sequence: CAWSRDRGTVGYTF. DNA for the CDR3: TGTGCCTGGAGTCGGGACAGGGGAACTGTTGGCTACACCTTC. The chain is built from TRBV30 and TRBJ1-2; TRBD1 agrees at 10 bases. The germline CDR1 and CDR2 sequences are GTSNPN and SVGIG (reference sequence). J lost 7 bases, V lost 2 bases, and 7 bases had no gene match. The CDR3 covers 14 residues.